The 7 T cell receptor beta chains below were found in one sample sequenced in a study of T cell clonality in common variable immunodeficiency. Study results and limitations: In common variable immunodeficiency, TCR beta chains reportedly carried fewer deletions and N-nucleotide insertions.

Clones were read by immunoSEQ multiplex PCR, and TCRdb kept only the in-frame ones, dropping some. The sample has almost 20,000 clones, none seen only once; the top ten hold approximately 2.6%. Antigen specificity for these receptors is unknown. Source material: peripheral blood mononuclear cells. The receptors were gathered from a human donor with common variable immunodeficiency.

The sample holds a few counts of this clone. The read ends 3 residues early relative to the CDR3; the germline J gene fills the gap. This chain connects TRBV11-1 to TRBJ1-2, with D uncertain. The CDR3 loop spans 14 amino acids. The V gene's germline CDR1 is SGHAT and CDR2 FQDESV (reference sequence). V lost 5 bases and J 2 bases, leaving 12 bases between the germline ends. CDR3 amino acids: CASSQVGSNYGYTF. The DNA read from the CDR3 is TGTGCCAGCAGCCAGGTGGGCAGCAACTATGGC.

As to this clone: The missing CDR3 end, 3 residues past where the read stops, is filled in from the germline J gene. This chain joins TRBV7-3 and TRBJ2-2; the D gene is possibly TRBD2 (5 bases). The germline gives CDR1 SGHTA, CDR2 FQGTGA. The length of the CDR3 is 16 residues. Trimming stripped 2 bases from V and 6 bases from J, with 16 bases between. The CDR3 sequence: CASSLSSHLGAGELFF. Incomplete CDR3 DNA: TGTGCCAGCAGCTTATCATCCCACCTCGGGGCCGGGGAG.

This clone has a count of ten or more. The part of the CDR3 DNA that was read is TGCAGCGTTGTTGCACAGTCGATTAACACTGAA. Its protein product is CSVVAQSINTE. The whole CDR3 sequence reads CSVVAQSINTEAFF. The rearrangement uses TRBV29-1 and TRBJ1-1; no reliable D call. The sequence runs out 3 residues before the end of the CDR3; the remainder is reconstructed from the germline J gene. Germline lookup yields CDR1 SQVTM and CDR2 ANQGSEA. With 4 bases removed from V and 2 bases from J, the gap between germline ends came to 14 bases. The CDR3 consists of 14 residues. Using reference TRBV29-1 and TRBJ1-1 for the parts outside the CDR3, the full variable domain is SAVISQKPSRDICQRGTSLTIQCQVDSQVTMMFWYRQQPGQSLTLIATANQGSEATYESGFVIDKFPISRPNLTFSTLTVSNMSPEDSSIYLCSVVAQSINTEAFFGQGTRLTVV.

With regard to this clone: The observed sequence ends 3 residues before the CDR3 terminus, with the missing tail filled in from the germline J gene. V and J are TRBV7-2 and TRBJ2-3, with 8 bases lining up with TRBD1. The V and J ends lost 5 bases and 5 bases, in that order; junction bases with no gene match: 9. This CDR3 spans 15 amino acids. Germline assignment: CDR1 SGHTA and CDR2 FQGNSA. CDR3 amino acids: CASSARTGLKDTQYF. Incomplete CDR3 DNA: TGTGCCAGCAGCGCGAGGACAGGGCTGAAAGATACG.

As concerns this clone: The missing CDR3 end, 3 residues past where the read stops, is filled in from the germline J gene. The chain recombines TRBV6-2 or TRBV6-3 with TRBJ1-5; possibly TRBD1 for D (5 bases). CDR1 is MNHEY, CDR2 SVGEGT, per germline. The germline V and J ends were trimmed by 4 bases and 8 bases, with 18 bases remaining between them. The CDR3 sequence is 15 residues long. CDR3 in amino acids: CASSFPRGEFKPQHF. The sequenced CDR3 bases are TGTGCCAGCAGTTTTCCTCGAGGGGAATTCAAGCCC.

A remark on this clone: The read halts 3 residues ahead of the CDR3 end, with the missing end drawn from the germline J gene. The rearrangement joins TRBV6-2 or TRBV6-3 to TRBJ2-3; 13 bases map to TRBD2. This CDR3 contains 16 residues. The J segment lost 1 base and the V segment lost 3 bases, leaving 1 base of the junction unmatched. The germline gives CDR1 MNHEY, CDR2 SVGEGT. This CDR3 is CASSYTSGRGTDTQYF. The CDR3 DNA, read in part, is TGTGCCAGCAGTTATACTAGCGGGAGGGGCACAGATACG.

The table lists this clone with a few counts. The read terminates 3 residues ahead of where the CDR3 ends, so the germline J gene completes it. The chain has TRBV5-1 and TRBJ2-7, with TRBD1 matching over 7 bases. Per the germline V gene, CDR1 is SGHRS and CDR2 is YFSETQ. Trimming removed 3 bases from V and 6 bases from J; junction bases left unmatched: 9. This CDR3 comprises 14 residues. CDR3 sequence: CASSSRQGIGEQYF. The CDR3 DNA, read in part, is TGCGCCAGCAGCTCCCGACAGGGAATTGGCGAG. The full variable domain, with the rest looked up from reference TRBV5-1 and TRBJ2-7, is KAGVTQTPRYLIKTRGQQVTLSCSPISGHRSVSWYQQTPGQGLQFLFEYFSETQRNKGNFPGRFSGRQFSNSRSEMNVSTLELGDSALYLCASSSRQGIGEQYFGPGTRLTVT.